The present T cell receptor (beta chain) was sequenced within a study of blood T cell repertoires in COVID-19. Sequencing used immunoSEQ multiplex PCR; TCRdb keeps in-frame clones, though not all of them. This sample has under 300,000 clones, with approximately 89% found just once. Germline values: CDR1 SGHKS, CDR2 YYEKEE (reference sequence). The CDR3 runs to 15 residues. V was shortened by 3 bases and J by 4 bases, with 16 bases between the two germline ends. The sequencing input was peripheral blood. The clonotype originates from a woman in her thirties or forties who had recovered from COVID-19. The V and J genes are TRBV5-5 and TRBJ2-5; maybe TRBD1 (6 bases). The DNA for the CDR3 is TGTGCCAGCAGCTCATCAAGGTCAGGGGTAGAGACCCAGTACTTC. It codes for CASSSSRSGVETQYF.